The text below deals with one T cell receptor (beta chain). Its matching antigen is unknown. These data originate in a study of cytomegalovirus exposure and HLA in healthy donors. General study findings and limits: Solely CMV serostatus was available to characterize immune exposure.

Trimming left V 3 bases short and J 4 bases short, with 10 bases between. The CDR3 extends over 13 amino acids. The germline V gene has CDR1 SGDLS and CDR2 YYNGEE. The study ran its PCR with 60 Vbeta and 13 Jbeta primers. The repertoire was sequenced with immunoSEQ multiplex PCR; TCRdb's copy has only in-frame clones and lacks some. Found here are 85,000 to 90,000 clones, less than 80% of them singletons; the top ten hold around 2.3%. The rearrangement uses TRBV9 and TRBJ1-1; no reliable D call. Source material: PBMCs. The sequence derives from a young man in good health and CMV-seronegative. DNA for the CDR3: TGTGCCAGCAGCGGGGCAGTCGGCACTGAAGCTTTCTTT. It yields the protein CASSGAVGTEAFF.